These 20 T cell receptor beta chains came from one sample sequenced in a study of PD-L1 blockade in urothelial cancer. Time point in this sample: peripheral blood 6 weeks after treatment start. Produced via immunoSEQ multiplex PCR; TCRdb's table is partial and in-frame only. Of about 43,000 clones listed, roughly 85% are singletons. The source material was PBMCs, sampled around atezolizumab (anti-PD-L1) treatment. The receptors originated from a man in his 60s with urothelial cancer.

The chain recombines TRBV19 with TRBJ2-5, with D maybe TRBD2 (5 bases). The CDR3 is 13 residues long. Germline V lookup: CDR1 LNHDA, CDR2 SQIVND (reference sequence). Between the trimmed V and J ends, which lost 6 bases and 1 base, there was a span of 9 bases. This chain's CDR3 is CASSRDSQETQYF. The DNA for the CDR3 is TGTGCCAGTAGCCGGGATTCCCAAGAGACCCAGTACTTC.

CDR3 sequence reads: CASSGQGEQYF. The CDR3 region has the DNA TGTGCCAGCAGTGGGCAGGGCGAGCAGTACTTC. The rearrangement links TRBV6-1 to TRBJ2-7, with TRBD1 as a possible D gene (5 bases). The germline gives CDR1 MNHNS, CDR2 SASEGT. The V end lost 4 bases, the J end lost 6 bases, and 7 bases lay between the germline ends. The CDR3 sequence is 11 residues long.

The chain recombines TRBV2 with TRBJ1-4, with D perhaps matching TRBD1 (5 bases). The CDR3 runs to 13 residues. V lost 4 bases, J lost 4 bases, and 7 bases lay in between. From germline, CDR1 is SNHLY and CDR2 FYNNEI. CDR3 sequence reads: CASSGQLNEKLFF. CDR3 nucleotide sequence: TGTGCCAGCAGTGGACAGCTTAATGAAAAACTGTTTTTT.

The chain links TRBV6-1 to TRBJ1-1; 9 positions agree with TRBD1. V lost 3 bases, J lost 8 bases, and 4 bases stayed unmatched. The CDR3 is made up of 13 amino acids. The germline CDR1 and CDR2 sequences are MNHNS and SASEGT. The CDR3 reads CASSETGGSEAFF. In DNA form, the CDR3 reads TGTGCCAGCAGTGAGACAGGGGGGTCCGAAGCTTTCTTT.

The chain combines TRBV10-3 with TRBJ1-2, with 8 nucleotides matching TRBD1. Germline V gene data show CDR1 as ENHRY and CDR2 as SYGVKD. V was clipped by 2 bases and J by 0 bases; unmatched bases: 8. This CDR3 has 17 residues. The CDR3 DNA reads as TGTGCCATCAGTGAGCGCACAGGGGGTACAGCTAACTATGGCTACACCTTC. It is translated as CAISERTGGTANYGYTF.

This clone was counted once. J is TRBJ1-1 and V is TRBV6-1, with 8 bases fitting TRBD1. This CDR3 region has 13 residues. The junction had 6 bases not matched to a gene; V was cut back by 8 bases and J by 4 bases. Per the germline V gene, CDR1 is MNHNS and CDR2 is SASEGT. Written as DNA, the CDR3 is TGTGCCAGCCAAAGACAGGGGAGCACTGAAGCTTTCTTT. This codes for CASQRQGSTEAFF.

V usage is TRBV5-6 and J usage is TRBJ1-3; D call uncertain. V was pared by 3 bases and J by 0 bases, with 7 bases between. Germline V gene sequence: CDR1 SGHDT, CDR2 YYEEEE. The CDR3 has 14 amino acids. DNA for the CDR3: TGTGCCAGCAGCTCGAGCTACTCTGGAAACACCATATATTTT. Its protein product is CASSSSYSGNTIYF.

DNA for the CDR3: TGTGCCAGCAGCCCGGCGGGACGGCCCTCTGGGGCCAACGTCCTGACTTTC. Amino acid sequence: CASSPAGRPSGANVLTF. The chain joins TRBV7-9 to TRBJ2-6, with D possibly TRBD2 on 6 matching bases. V lost 5 bases and J 0 bases, leaving 14 bases between the germline ends. Germline assignment: CDR1 SEHNR and CDR2 FQNEAQ (reference sequence). This CDR3 comprises 17 residues.

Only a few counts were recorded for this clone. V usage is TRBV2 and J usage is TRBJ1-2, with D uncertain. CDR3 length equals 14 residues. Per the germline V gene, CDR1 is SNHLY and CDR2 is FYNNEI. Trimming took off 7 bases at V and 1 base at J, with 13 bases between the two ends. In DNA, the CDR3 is TGTGCCAGCAAGGAAGAGGCCAATAACTATGGCTACACCTTC. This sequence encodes CASKEEANNYGYTF.

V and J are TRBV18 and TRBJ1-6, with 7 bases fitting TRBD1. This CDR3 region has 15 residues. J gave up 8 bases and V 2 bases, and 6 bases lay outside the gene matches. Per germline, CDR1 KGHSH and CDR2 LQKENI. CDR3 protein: CASSPGDSEDSPLHF. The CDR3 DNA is TGTGCCAGCTCACCAGGGGACAGTGAAGATTCACCCCTCCACTTT.

This CDR3 is CASTELAGNYEQYF. DNA for the CDR3: TGTGCCAGCACGGAACTAGCGGGGAACTACGAGCAGTACTTC. The chain uses TRBV2 and TRBJ2-7; 10 positions agree with TRBD2. The CDR3 consists of 14 residues. The ends lost 7 bases at V and 3 bases at J; junction bases unmatched: 6. Germline lookup yields CDR1 SNHLY and CDR2 FYNNEI.

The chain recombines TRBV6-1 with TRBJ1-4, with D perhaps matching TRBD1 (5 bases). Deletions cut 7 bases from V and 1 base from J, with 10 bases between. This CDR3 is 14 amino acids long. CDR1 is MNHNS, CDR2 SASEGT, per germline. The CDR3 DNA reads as TGTGCCAGCATTTGGGGGGGAACTAATGAAAAACTGTTTTTT. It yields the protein CASIWGGTNEKLFF.

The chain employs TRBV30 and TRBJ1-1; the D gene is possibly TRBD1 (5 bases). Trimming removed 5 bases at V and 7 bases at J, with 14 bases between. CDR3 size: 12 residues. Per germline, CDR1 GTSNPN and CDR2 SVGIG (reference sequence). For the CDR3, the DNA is TGTGCCTGGGGGGACTCGGAGGATGAAGCTTTCTTT. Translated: CAWGDSEDEAFF. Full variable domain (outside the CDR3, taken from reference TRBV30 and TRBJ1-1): SQTIHQWPATLVQPVGSPLSLECTVEGTSNPNLYWYRQAAGRGLQLLFYSVGIGQISSEVPQNLSASRPQDRQFILSSKKLLLSDSGFYLCAWGDSEDEAFFGQGTRLTVV.

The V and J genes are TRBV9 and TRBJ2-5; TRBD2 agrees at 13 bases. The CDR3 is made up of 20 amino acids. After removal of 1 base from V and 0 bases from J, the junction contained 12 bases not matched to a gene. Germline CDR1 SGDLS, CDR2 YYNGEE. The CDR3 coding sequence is TGTGCCAGCAGCGTACGAGGGACTAGCGGGGAGCCGACCTACCAAGAGACCCAGTACTTC. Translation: CASSVRGTSGEPTYQETQYF.

The DNA of the CDR3 is TGTGCCAGTAGTCACCTCGGACTCGAGCAGTACTTC. Translating gives CASSHLGLEQYF. The chain recombines TRBV19 with TRBJ2-7; D may be TRBD2 (5 bases). The CDR3 contains 12 residues. Trimming removed 5 bases from V and 6 bases from J, with 11 bases in between. The germline V gene has CDR1 LNHDA and CDR2 SQIVND (reference sequence).

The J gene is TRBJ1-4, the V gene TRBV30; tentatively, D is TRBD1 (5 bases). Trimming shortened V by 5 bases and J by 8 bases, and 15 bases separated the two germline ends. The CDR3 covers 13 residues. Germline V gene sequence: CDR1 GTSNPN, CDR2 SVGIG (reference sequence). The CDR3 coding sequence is TGTGCCTGGCGTGGGGCATTTAGGGAAAAACTGTTTTTT. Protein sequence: CAWRGAFREKLFF.

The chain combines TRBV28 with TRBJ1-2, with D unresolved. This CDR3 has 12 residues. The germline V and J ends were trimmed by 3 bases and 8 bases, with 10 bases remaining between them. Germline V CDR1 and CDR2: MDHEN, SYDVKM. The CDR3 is CASSFRDRGYTF. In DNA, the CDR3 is TGTGCCAGCAGTTTCCGGGATCGGGGCTACACCTTC.

The CDR3 reads CASSNTGDYGYTF. CDR3 sequence (DNA): TGTGCCAGCAGTAACACAGGGGACTATGGCTACACCTTC. The chain combines TRBV6-6 with TRBJ1-2, with 7 bases identical to TRBD1. The CDR3 totals 13 residues. CDR1 is MNHNY and CDR2 is SVGAGI in the germline V gene (reference sequence). The ends lost 5 bases at V and 3 bases at J; junction bases unmatched: 3.

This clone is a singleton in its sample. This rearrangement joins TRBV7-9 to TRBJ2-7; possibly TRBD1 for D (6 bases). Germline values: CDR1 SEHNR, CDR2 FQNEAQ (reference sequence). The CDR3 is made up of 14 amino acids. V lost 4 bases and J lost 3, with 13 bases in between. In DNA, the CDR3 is TGTGCCAGCAGCTACAGGGAATCGAGCTACGAGCAGTACTTC. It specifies CASSYRESSYEQYF.

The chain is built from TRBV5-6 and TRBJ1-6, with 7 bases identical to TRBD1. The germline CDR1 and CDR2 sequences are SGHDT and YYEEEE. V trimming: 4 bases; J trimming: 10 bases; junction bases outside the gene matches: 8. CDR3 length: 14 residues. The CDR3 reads CASSLQGTRSPLHF. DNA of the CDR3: TGTGCCAGCAGCCTACAGGGGACACGGTCACCCCTCCACTTT.